These T cell receptor beta chains were read from a single sample in a study of CD8 T cells in Susac syndrome. A single record per CDR3 protein comes from TCRdb applying MiXCR to the immunoSEQ multiplex PCR reads. The sample includes about 71,000 distinct CDR3 sequences, roughly 95% of them seen just once. The sequenced sample consisted of CD4+ T cells from PBMCs. All receptors come from a human donor with multiple sclerosis. Both conserved end residues are part of each CDR3. The order of the fields is J gene, V gene, D gene, clone size, CDR3 protein, CDR3 DNA. The D gene is left open where the match is weak. Not every row has a clone size; where given, it reads once, few, many or a size class.

j_call: TRBJ2-7
v_call: TRBV2
d_call: TRBD1
clone_size: once
cdr3_aa: CASTVDRARGEQYF
cdr3_nt: TGTGCCAGTACGGTGGACAGGGCCAGGGGCGAGCAGTACTTC

j_call: TRBJ2-5
v_call: TRBV3-1
d_call: TRBD1
clone_size: -
cdr3_aa: CASSTRQGVRETQYF
cdr3_nt: TGTGCCAGCAGCACCCGACAGGGGGTAAGAGAGACCCAGTACTTC

j_call: TRBJ2-7
v_call: TRBV20-1
d_call: TRBD2
clone_size: -
cdr3_aa: CSATRLAGGWEQYF
cdr3_nt: TGCAGTGCAACCCGACTAGCGGGGGGGTGGGAGCAGTACTTC

j_call: TRBJ2-7
v_call: TRBV20-1
d_call: -
clone_size: -
cdr3_aa: CSARFGTYEQYF
cdr3_nt: TGCAGTGCCAGATTTGGGACCTACGAGCAGTACTTC

j_call: TRBJ2-6
v_call: TRBV4-1
d_call: TRBD2
clone_size: -
cdr3_aa: CASSHKLAGGSGANVLTF
cdr3_nt: TGCGCCAGCAGTCATAAACTAGCGGGGGGATCTGGGGCCAACGTCCTGACTTTC

j_call: TRBJ2-1
v_call: TRBV12-3/TRBV12-4
d_call: TRBD2
clone_size: -
cdr3_aa: CASSAEAGGYNEQFF
cdr3_nt: TGTGCCAGCAGTGCCGAAGCGGGGGGTTACAATGAGCAGTTCTTC

j_call: TRBJ1-2
v_call: TRBV7-9
d_call: -
clone_size: -
cdr3_aa: CASSRRAGSTNYGYTF
cdr3_nt: TGTGCCAGCAGCCGCAGGGCAGGGTCGACAAACTATGGCTACACCTTC

j_call: TRBJ2-7
v_call: TRBV20-1
d_call: TRBD1
clone_size: -
cdr3_aa: CSAESPGQGGEQYF
cdr3_nt: TGCAGTGCTGAGAGTCCGGGACAGGGAGGCGAGCAGTACTTC

j_call: TRBJ1-6
v_call: TRBV7-2
d_call: -
clone_size: -
cdr3_aa: CASSLAQNNSPLHF
cdr3_nt: TGTGCCAGCAGCTTAGCACAAAATAATTCACCCCTCCACTTT

j_call: TRBJ2-2
v_call: TRBV9
d_call: TRBD2
clone_size: -
cdr3_aa: CASSGRTSGNTGELFF
cdr3_nt: TGTGCCAGCAGCGGGCGGACTAGCGGGAACACCGGGGAGCTGTTTTTT

j_call: TRBJ2-1
v_call: TRBV7-8
d_call: -
clone_size: few
cdr3_aa: CASSSQNEQFF
cdr3_nt: TGTGCCAGCAGCTCTCAAAATGAGCAGTTCTTC

j_call: TRBJ1-5
v_call: TRBV4-2
d_call: TRBD1
clone_size: -
cdr3_aa: CASSLEGAGQPQHF
cdr3_nt: TGTGCCAGCAGCCTCGAGGGGGCTGGTCAGCCCCAGCATTTT

j_call: TRBJ1-2
v_call: TRBV30
d_call: -
clone_size: -
cdr3_aa: CAWSASVGGYTF
cdr3_nt: TGTGCCTGGAGTGCCTCTGTCGGTGGCTACACCTTC

j_call: TRBJ2-5
v_call: TRBV20-1
d_call: TRBD2
clone_size: -
cdr3_aa: CSARRGLAGLQETQYF
cdr3_nt: TGCAGTGCTAGACGAGGACTAGCGGGGCTTCAAGAGACCCAGTACTTC

j_call: TRBJ2-3
v_call: TRBV7-9
d_call: TRBD1
clone_size: -
cdr3_aa: CASRSTGGTSTDTQYF
cdr3_nt: TGTGCCAGCAGATCGACAGGGGGGACTAGCACAGATACGCAGTATTTT

j_call: TRBJ2-7
v_call: TRBV2
d_call: -
clone_size: -
cdr3_aa: CASSLDYEQYF
cdr3_nt: TGTGCCAGCAGTCTTGACTACGAGCAGTACTTC

j_call: TRBJ2-5
v_call: TRBV5-1
d_call: TRBD2
clone_size: -
cdr3_aa: CASSPGLAGDMETQYF
cdr3_nt: TGCGCCAGCAGCCCAGGACTAGCGGGAGACATGGAGACCCAGTACTTC

j_call: TRBJ1-6
v_call: TRBV5-1
d_call: -
clone_size: -
cdr3_aa: CASSLAGRDNSPLHF
cdr3_nt: TGCGCCAGCAGCTTGGCAGGGAGAGATAATTCACCCCTCCACTTT

j_call: TRBJ2-7
v_call: TRBV12-3/TRBV12-4
d_call: TRBD1
clone_size: -
cdr3_aa: CASNRPGQVPYEQYF
cdr3_nt: TGTGCCAGCAATCGCCCGGGACAGGTGCCCTACGAGCAGTACTTC

j_call: TRBJ1-2
v_call: TRBV29-1
d_call: TRBD1
clone_size: -
cdr3_aa: CSVLPTGGSGYTF
cdr3_nt: TGCAGCGTTCTTCCTACAGGGGGCAGTGGCTACACCTTC

j_call: TRBJ1-6
v_call: TRBV5-6
d_call: -
clone_size: -
cdr3_aa: CASSQGDKAASSPLHF
cdr3_nt: TGTGCCAGCAGCCAAGGGGACAAGGCGGCTTCTTCACCCCTCCACTTT

j_call: TRBJ1-2
v_call: TRBV3-1
d_call: TRBD1
clone_size: -
cdr3_aa: CASSHSGTVRNYGYTF
cdr3_nt: TGTGCCAGCAGCCATTCCGGGACAGTCCGAAACTATGGCTACACCTTC

j_call: TRBJ1-6
v_call: TRBV3-1
d_call: -
clone_size: -
cdr3_aa: CASSQSRQNNSPLHF
cdr3_nt: TGTGCCAGCAGCCAATCCCGACAGAATAATTCACCCCTCCACTTT